This TCR beta chain was observed in a study of tumor-infiltrating lymphocytes in primary liver carcinoma. Study-wide context: Samples gave roughly 3.5 to 7.5 million productive TCRbeta reads, similar across tissue types. Overall study results and limits: In tumor-adjacent and tumor-blood pairs, overlap was lower than in tumor region pairs.

cDNA specific to TCR beta was made from 500 ng of total RNA, with a constant-region primer employed for priming. Modified slightly, ARM-PCR produced TCR beta libraries over three nested multiplex PCR rounds. The two initial PCR rounds, about 9 cycles each, used TRBV1-TRBV30 forward and C-beta reverse primers. TCRdb re-called the multiplex PCR reads with MiXCR, one entry per CDR3 protein. The data contain about 330,000 distinct CDR3 sequences, about 61% of them singletons. CDR3 length: 17 residues. Unmatched junction bases numbered 15, after V lost 5 bases and J lost 6 bases. Germline V CDR1 and CDR2: SEHNR, FQNEAQ (reference sequence). As to this clonotype: The antigen remains undetermined. The conserved phenylalanine or tryptophan normally closing the CDR3 is absent here, so this likely arose from a read error.

Unsorted whole blood yielded blood RNA, and germline DNA was extracted as well. An approximately 3.7-milliliter peripheral blood sample was collected before surgery. V and J are TRBV7-9 and TRBJ1-5; 8 bases match TRBD1. This sequence was found in a man in his forties with primary liver carcinoma and hepatitis B virus infection. Sequencing used peripheral blood. CDR3 DNA: TGTGCCAGCAGCGTGGAAGACAGGGGCGTTTTTCCTCAGCCCCAGCATTCT. Translation: CASSVEDRGVFPQPQHS.